This TCR beta chain originates from a study of T cells in Graves' hyperthyroidism and ophthalmopathy. Study observations and caveats: A 13 V-J model separated ophthalmopathy from stable hyperthyroidism. Ophthalmopathy was model-predicted a median around seven months pre-onset.

This clonotype has at least ten counts. Its antigen remains unknown. This CDR3 is 14 amino acids long. Trimming pared 5 bases from V and 0 bases from J, leaving 10 bases between. Germline CDR1 and CDR2: MNHEY and SMNVEV (reference sequence). From RNA transcripts, TCR beta CDR3 regions were amplified. The TCR CDR3 was amplified in a first-round RT-PCR using the HTBI primer set. TCRdb re-analysed the multiplex PCR reads in MiXCR, keeping a single row per CDR3 protein. The repertoire holds 500,000 or so distinct CDR3 sequences, with under 20% as singletons. Uncontrolled infection, other autoimmune disease, pregnancy or lactation disqualified patients from enrolment. Diagnostic assessment was based on clinical symptoms, serum thyroxine and TRAb, thyroid ultrasound and orbital computed tomography.

The TCR comes from a woman aged 18-29 years with Graves' ophthalmopathy. What was sequenced was blood. This chain links TRBV27 with TRBJ1-1; D is unclear. This chain's CDR3 is CASSVTRLNTEAFF. The DNA for the CDR3 is TGTGCCAGCAGTGTGACACGTCTGAACACTGAAGCTTTCTTT.